Listed below are T cell receptor beta chains from one sample, sequenced in a study of CD8 T cells in ankylosing spondylitis. One entry per CDR3 protein results from TCRdb running MiXCR on the 5' RACE reads. Of under 250,000 distinct CDR3 sequences listed, 30% to 40% were seen once; the top ten hold roughly 4.2%. Sample: blood, either unsorted or a sorted T cell fraction (not recorded which). The receptors derive from a male donor with ankylosing spondylitis or in good health (not recorded which). Each CDR3 is given with its conserved first and last residue. A D gene is named only where the DNA matches it firmly. For some rows the clone size is stated as once, few or many, or as a class when expanded; others skip it.

clone_size: few
j_call: TRBJ2-5
d_call: NA
v_call: TRBV7-2
cdr3_nt: TGTGCCAGCAGCCTCGCCGTTCAAGAGACCCAGTACTTC
cdr3_aa: CASSLAVQETQYF

clone_size: once
j_call: TRBJ2-7
d_call: NA
v_call: TRBV27
cdr3_nt: TGTGCCAGCAGTCCAGGACACGGCTACGAGCAGTACTTC
cdr3_aa: CASSPGHGYEQYF

clone_size: few
j_call: TRBJ2-3
d_call: TRBD2
v_call: TRBV20-1
cdr3_nt: TGCAGTGCTAGACCGCGACTAGCGGGCACAGATACGCAGTATTTT
cdr3_aa: CSARPRLAGTDTQYF

clone_size: NA
j_call: TRBJ2-5
d_call: NA
v_call: TRBV25-1
cdr3_nt: TGTGCCAGCAGTGAACTAGGCGGGCAAGAGACCCAGTACTTC
cdr3_aa: CASSELGGQETQYF

clone_size: NA
j_call: TRBJ2-2
d_call: TRBD1
v_call: TRBV5-1
cdr3_nt: TGCGCCAGCAGCTTGTGGACAGGGAACACCGGGGAGCTGTTTTTT
cdr3_aa: CASSLWTGNTGELFF

clone_size: NA
j_call: TRBJ2-6
d_call: TRBD2
v_call: TRBV6-2/TRBV6-3
cdr3_nt: TGTGCCAGCAGTCCCATTCTGACTAGCGGGGGGCGCTCTGGGGCCAACGTCCTGACTTTC
cdr3_aa: CASSPILTSGGRSGANVLTF

clone_size: NA
j_call: TRBJ1-1
d_call: NA
v_call: TRBV9
cdr3_nt: TGTGCCAGCAGCAAAAGGGACATCCTTGCCATGAACACTGAAGCTTTCTTT
cdr3_aa: CASSKRDILAMNTEAFF

clone_size: NA
j_call: TRBJ2-5
d_call: TRBD1
v_call: TRBV11-2
cdr3_nt: TGTGCCAGCAGCTTGCCCCTCCGACAGGGGAGAGAGACCCAGTACTTC
cdr3_aa: CASSLPLRQGRETQYF

clone_size: NA
j_call: TRBJ2-1
d_call: NA
v_call: TRBV5-1
cdr3_nt: TGCGCCAGCAGCGTCCGGGACACCCTTTACAATGAGCAGTTCTTC
cdr3_aa: CASSVRDTLYNEQFF

clone_size: few
j_call: TRBJ2-3
d_call: NA
v_call: TRBV12-3/TRBV12-4
cdr3_nt: TGTGCCAGCAGTTTCGGTCAACCTAGCACAGATACGCAGTATTTT
cdr3_aa: CASSFGQPSTDTQYF

clone_size: NA
j_call: TRBJ1-1
d_call: TRBD1
v_call: TRBV7-8
cdr3_nt: TGTGCCAGCAGCAGGCGGGACAGGAACACTGAAGCTTTCTTT
cdr3_aa: CASSRRDRNTEAFF

clone_size: NA
j_call: TRBJ2-3
d_call: TRBD1
v_call: TRBV5-1
cdr3_nt: TGCGCCAGCAGCTTCAGAGGGGGCGAACGGCCAGATACGCAGTATTTT
cdr3_aa: CASSFRGGERPDTQYF

clone_size: NA
j_call: TRBJ2-7
d_call: NA
v_call: TRBV20-1
cdr3_nt: TGCAGTGCTAGAGTTCACGGTAGCTCCTACGAGCAGTACTTC
cdr3_aa: CSARVHGSSYEQYF

clone_size: few
j_call: TRBJ1-4
d_call: NA
v_call: TRBV11-2
cdr3_nt: TGTGCCAGCAGCTTAGTAGGATCGGGACTAACTAATGAAAAACTGTTTTTT
cdr3_aa: CASSLVGSGLTNEKLFF

clone_size: many
j_call: TRBJ1-3
d_call: NA
v_call: TRBV29-1
cdr3_nt: TGCAGCGCTGCTGGAAACACCATATATTTT
cdr3_aa: CSAAGNTIYF

clone_size: NA
j_call: TRBJ2-3
d_call: TRBD2
v_call: TRBV7-9
cdr3_nt: TGTGCCAGCAGCTCCACGAGCGCGGGGGGATCAGATACGCAGTATTTT
cdr3_aa: CASSSTSAGGSDTQYF

clone_size: NA
j_call: TRBJ1-1
d_call: TRBD1
v_call: TRBV6-5
cdr3_nt: TGTGCCAGCAGTTACGGACAGGGGGTGGTTAACACTGAAGCTTTCTTT
cdr3_aa: CASSYGQGVVNTEAFF

clone_size: few
j_call: TRBJ2-1
d_call: TRBD2
v_call: TRBV6-4
cdr3_nt: TGTGCCAGCCGGGGCGGGAGCTCCTACAATGAGCAGTTCTTC
cdr3_aa: CASRGGSSYNEQFF

clone_size: NA
j_call: TRBJ2-7
d_call: TRBD1
v_call: TRBV29-1
cdr3_nt: TGCAGCGTCCTGACAGGGATAACCTACGAGCAGTACTTC
cdr3_aa: CSVLTGITYEQYF

clone_size: NA
j_call: TRBJ2-7
d_call: TRBD2
v_call: TRBV27
cdr3_nt: TGTGCCAGCAGACGAATAGCGGGCAACTCCTACGAGCAGTACTTC
cdr3_aa: CASRRIAGNSYEQYF

clone_size: few
j_call: TRBJ1-6
d_call: NA
v_call: TRBV10-3
cdr3_nt: TGTGCCACCAGCTCTGGGGGCCTTGATTCACCCCTCCACTTT
cdr3_aa: CATSSGGLDSPLHF

clone_size: few
j_call: TRBJ2-3
d_call: NA
v_call: TRBV29-1
cdr3_nt: TGCAGCGTACAGGGTTTTAGCACAGATACGCAGTATTTT
cdr3_aa: CSVQGFSTDTQYF